The present TCR beta chain was sequenced within a study of cytomegalovirus exposure and HLA in healthy donors. Sequencing used immunoSEQ multiplex PCR; TCRdb keeps in-frame clones, though not all of them. Here the sample spans about 65,000 clones, around 92% being singletons. Germline lookup yields CDR1 MDHEN and CDR2 SYDVKM. V dropped 7 bases and J dropped 2 bases, with 23 bases sitting between them. The CDR3 has 17 residues. The sequenced material came from PBMCs. The sequence came from a woman aged 18-29 years in good health and CMV-seronegative. The chain recombines TRBV28 with TRBJ1-2; weak D call: TRBD1 (6 bases). The CDR3 spells CASIHSTGSKMNYGYTF. CDR3 DNA: TGTGCCAGCATTCATTCGACAGGATCCAAGATGAACTATGGCTACACCTTC.